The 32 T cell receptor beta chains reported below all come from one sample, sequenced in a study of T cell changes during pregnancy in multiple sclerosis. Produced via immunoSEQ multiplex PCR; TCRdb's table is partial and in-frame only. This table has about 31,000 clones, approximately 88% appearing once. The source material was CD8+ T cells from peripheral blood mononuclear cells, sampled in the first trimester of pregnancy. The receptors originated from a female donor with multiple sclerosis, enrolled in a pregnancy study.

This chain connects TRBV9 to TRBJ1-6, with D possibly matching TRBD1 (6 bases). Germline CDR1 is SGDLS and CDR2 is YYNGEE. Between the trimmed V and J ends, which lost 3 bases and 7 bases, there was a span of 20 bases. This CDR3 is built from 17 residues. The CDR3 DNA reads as TGTGCCAGCAGCGAAAATAAACAGGGTTGGGGAAATTCACCCCTCCACTTT. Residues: CASSENKQGWGNSPLHF.

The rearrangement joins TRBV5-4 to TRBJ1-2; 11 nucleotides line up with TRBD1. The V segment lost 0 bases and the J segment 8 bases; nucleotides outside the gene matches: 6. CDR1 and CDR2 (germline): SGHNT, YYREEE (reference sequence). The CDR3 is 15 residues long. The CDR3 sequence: CASSLARDRGNGYTF. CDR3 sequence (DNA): TGTGCCAGCAGCTTGGCCAGGGACAGGGGGAACGGCTACACCTTC.

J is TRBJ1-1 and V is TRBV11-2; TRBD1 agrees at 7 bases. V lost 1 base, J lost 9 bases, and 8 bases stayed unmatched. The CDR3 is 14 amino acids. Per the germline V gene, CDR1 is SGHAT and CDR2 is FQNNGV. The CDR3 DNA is TGTGCCAGCAGCTTAGCCAGGGGGTTCCCTAAAGCTTTCTTT. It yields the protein CASSLARGFPKAFF.

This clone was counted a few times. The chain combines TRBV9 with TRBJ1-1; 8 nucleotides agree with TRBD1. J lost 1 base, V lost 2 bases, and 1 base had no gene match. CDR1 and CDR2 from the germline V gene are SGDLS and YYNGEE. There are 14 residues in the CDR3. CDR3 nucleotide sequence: TGTGCCAGCAGCGTTGACAGGGGGAACACTGAAGCTTTCTTT. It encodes CASSVDRGNTEAFF.

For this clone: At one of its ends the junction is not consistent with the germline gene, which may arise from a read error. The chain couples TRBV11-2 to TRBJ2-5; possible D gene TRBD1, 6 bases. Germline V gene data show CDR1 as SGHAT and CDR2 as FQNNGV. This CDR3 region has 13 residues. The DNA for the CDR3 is TGTGCCAGCAGCTTAGACCCGGGACACGGGCCGAACTTC. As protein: CASSLDPGHGPNF.

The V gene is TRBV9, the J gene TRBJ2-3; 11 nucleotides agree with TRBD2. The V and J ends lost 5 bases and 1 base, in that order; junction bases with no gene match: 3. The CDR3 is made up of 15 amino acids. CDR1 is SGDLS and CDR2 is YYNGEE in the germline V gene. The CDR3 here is CASSVLAGGTDTQYF. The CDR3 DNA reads TGTGCCAGCAGTGTACTAGCGGGGGGCACAGATACGCAGTATTTT.

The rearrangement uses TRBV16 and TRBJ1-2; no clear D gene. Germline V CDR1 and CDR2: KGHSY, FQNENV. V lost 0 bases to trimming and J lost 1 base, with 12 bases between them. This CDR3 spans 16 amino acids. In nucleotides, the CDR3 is TGTGCCAGCAGCCAATCGATGGAACAGATTAACTATGGCTACACCTTC. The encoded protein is CASSQSMEQINYGYTF.

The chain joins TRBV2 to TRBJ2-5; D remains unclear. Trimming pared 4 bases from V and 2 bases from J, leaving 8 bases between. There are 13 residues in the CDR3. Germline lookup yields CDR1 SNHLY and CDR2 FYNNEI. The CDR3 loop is CASSVEVQETQYF. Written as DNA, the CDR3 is TGTGCCAGCAGTGTTGAGGTGCAAGAGACCCAGTACTTC.

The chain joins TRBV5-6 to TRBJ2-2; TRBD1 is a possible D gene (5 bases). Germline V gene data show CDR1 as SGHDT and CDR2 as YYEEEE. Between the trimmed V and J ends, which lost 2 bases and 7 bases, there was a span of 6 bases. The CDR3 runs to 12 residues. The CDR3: CASSLGVGELFF. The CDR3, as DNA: TGTGCCAGCAGCTTAGGGGTCGGGGAGCTGTTTTTT. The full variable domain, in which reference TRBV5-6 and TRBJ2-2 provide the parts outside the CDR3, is DAGVTQSPTHLIKTRGQQVTLRCSPKSGHDTVSWYQQALGQGPQFIFQYYEEEERQRGNFPDRFSGHQFPNYSSELNVNALLLGDSALYLCASSLGVGELFFGEGSRLTVL.

For the CDR3, the DNA is TGTGCCAGCAGCTTTGTCGGGGGAAACACTGAAGCTTTCTTT. This sequence encodes CASSFVGGNTEAFF. The chain is built from TRBV5-4 and TRBJ1-1; D is perhaps TRBD1 (5 bases). V dropped 2 bases and J dropped 2 bases, with 10 bases sitting between them. From germline, CDR1 is SGHNT and CDR2 YYREEE (reference sequence). The CDR3 covers 14 residues.

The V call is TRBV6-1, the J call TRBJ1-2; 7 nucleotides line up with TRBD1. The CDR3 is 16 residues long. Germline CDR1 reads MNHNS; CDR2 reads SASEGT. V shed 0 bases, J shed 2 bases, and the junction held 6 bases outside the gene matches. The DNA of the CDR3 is TGTGCCAGCAGTGAAGCGGCAGGGGGAGGAAACTATGGCTACACCTTC. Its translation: CASSEAAGGGNYGYTF.

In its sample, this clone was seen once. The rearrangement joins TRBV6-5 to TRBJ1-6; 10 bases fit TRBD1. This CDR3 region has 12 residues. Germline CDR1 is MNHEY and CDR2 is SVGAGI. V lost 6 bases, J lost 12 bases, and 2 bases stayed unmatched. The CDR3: CASRDRGEPLHF. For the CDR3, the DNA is TGTGCCAGCAGGGACAGGGGGGAACCCCTCCACTTT.

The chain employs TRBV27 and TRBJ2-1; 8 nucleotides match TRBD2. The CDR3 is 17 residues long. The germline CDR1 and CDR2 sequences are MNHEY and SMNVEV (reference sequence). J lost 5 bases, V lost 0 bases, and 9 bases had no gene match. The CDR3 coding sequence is TGTGCCAGCAGTTTATCCCCCGGAGCAGCGGGAGACAATGAGCAGTTCTTC. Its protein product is CASSLSPGAAGDNEQFF.

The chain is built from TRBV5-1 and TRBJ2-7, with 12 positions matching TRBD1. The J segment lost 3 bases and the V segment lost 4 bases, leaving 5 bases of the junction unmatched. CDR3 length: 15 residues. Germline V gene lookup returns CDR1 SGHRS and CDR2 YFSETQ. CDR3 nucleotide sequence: TGCGCCAGCAGCCACGGGACAGGGGGCAACTACGAGCAGTACTTC. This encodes CASSHGTGGNYEQYF.

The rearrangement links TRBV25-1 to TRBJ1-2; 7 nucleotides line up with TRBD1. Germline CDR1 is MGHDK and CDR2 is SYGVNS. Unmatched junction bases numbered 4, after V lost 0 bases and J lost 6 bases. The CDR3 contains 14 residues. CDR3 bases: TGTGCCAGCAGTGAATATACAGGGGCGGATGGCTACACCTTC. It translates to CASSEYTGADGYTF.

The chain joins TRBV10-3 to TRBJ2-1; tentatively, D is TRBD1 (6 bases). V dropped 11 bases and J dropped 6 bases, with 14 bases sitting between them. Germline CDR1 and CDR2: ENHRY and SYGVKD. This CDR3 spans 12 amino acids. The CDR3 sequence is CAVQSQGNEQFF. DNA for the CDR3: TGTGCCGTTCAGTCACAGGGCAATGAGCAGTTCTTC.

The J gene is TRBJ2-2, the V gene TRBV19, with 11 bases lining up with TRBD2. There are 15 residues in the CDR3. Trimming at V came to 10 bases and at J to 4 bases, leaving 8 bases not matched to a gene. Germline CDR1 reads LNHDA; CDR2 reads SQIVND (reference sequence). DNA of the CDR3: TGTGCCACGGGGGGACTAGCGGAGGTCACCGGGGAGCTGTTTTTT. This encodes CATGGLAEVTGELFF.

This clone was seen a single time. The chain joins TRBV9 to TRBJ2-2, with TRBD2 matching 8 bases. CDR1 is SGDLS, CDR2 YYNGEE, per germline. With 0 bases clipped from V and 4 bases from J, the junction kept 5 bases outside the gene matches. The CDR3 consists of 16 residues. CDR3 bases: TGTGCCAGCAGCGTAGACCCGGGGGGGCCCACCGGGGAGCTGTTTTTT. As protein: CASSVDPGGPTGELFF.

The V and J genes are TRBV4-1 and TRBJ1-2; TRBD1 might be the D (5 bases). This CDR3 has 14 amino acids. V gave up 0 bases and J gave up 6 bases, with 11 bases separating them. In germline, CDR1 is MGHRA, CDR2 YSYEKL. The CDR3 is CASSQEGRVDGYTF. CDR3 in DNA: TGCGCCAGCAGCCAAGAAGGCAGGGTCGATGGCTACACCTTC.

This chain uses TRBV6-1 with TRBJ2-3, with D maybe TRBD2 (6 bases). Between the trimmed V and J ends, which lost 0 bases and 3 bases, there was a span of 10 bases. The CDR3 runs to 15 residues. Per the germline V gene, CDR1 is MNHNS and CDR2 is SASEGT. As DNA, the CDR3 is TGTGCCAGCAGTGAAGCGCCCGGGAGTACAGATACGCAGTATTTT. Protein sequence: CASSEAPGSTDTQYF.

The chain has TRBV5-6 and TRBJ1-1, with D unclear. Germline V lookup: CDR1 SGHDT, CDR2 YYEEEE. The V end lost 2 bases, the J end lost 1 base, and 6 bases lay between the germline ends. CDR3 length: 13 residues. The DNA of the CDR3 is TGTGCCAGCAGCTTCACAGAGAACACTGAAGCTTTCTTT. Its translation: CASSFTENTEAFF.

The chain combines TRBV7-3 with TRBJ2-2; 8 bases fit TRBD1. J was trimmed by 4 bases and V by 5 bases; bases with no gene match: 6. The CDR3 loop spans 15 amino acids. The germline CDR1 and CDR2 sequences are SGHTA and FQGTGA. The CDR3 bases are TGTGCCAGCAGCCTTGGACAGGGCGGCACCGGGGAGCTGTTTTTT. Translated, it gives CASSLGQGGTGELFF.

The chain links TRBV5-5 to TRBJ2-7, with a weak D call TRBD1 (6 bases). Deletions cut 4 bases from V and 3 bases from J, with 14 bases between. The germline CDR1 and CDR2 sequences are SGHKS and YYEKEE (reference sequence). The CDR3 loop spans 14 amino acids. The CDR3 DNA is TGTGCCAGCAGCCCTTATGGGGGCGGCTACGAGCAGTACTTC. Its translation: CASSPYGGGYEQYF.

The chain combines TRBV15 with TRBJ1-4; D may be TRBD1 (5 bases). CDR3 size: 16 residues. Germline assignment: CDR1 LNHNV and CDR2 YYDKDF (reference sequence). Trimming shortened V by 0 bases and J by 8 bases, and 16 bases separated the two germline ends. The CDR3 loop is CATSRDLAGLREKLFF. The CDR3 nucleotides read TGTGCCACCAGCAGAGATTTAGCAGGGCTGCGGGAAAAACTGTTTTTT.

The CDR3 protein is CASSPYQGNIQYF. Here the CDR3 DNA reads TGTGCCAGCAGCCCATATCAGGGGAACATTCAGTACTTC. The chain uses TRBV7-7 and TRBJ2-4; D perhaps matches TRBD1 (6 bases). Trimming pared 5 bases from V and 7 bases from J, leaving 12 bases between. The CDR3 extends over 13 amino acids. Germline CDR1 is SSHAT and CDR2 is FNYEAQ (reference sequence).

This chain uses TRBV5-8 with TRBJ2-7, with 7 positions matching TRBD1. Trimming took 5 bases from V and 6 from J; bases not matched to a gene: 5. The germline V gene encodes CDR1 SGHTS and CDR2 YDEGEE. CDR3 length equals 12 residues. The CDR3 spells CASRNYRGEQYF. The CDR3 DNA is TGTGCCAGCAGAAATTACAGGGGCGAGCAGTACTTC.

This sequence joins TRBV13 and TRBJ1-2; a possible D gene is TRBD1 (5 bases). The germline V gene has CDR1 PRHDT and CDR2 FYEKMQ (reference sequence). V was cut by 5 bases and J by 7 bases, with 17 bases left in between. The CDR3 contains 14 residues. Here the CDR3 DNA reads TGTGCCAGCAGCCAAAGCGGGGGTTTGGCTGGCTACACCTTC. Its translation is CASSQSGGLAGYTF.

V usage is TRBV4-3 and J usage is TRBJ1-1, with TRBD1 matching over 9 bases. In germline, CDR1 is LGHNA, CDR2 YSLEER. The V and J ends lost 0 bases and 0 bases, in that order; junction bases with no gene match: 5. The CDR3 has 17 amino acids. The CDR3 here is CASSQDRDREVNTEAFF. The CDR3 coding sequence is TGCGCCAGCAGCCAAGATCGGGACAGGGAAGTGAACACTGAAGCTTTCTTT.

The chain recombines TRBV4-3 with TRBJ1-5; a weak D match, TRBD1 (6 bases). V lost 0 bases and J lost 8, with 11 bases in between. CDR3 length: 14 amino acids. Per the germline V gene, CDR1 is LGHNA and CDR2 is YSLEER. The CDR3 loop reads CASSQDQGREPQHF. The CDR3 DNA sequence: TGCGCCAGCAGCCAAGATCAGGGGCGGGAGCCCCAGCATTTT.

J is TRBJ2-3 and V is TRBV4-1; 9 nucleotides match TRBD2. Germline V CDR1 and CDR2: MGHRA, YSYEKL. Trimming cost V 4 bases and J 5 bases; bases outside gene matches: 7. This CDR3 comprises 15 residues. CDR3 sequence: CASSRLAGEGDTQYF. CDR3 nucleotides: TGCGCCAGCAGCCGGTTAGCGGGAGAGGGAGATACGCAGTATTTT.

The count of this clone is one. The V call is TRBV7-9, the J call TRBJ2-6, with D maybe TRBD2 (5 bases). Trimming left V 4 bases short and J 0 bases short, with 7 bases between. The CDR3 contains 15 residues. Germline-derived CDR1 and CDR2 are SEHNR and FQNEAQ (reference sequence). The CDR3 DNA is TGTGCCAGCAGCTCTGCGGGCTCTGGGGCCAACGTCCTGACTTTC. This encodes CASSSAGSGANVLTF.

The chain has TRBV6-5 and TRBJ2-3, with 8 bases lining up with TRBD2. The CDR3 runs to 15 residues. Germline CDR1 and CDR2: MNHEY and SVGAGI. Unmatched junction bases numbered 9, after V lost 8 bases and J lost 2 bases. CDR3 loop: CASLPLAGLTDTQYF. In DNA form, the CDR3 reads TGTGCCAGCCTTCCCCTAGCGGGCCTCACAGATACGCAGTATTTT.